This T cell receptor (beta chain) was captured in a study of vaccination effects on CD4 cells after COVID-19. Study information: Vaccination of participants consisted of two doses of either the BNT162b2 or mRNA-1273 vaccine. Study observations and caveats: In convalescent patients, vaccine-induced clones largely differed from infection-induced clones.

Sequencing used immunoSEQ multiplex PCR; TCRdb keeps in-frame clones, though not all of them. This sample yields approximately 26,000 clones, of which 65% to 80% are seen a single time; over 15% belongs to the top ten. With the ViraFEST assay, the study expanded antigen-specific CD4+ T cells using viral peptide pools, then sequenced them. Following culture for ten to eleven days, CD4+ T cells were isolated. By PCR, the person was confirmed to have had SARS-CoV-2 infection between March and December 2020. Comments on this clone: Its specificity is unknown.

The germline V gene encodes CDR1 SGHTA and CDR2 FQGTGA. This CDR3 has 16 amino acids. Trimming pared 5 bases from V and 3 bases from J, leaving 16 bases between. The chain employs TRBV7-3 and TRBJ1-4; no clear D. The TCR originated in a human donor who had a prior SARS-CoV-2 infection. This material consisted of CD4+ T cells from PBMCs cultured with HCoV-NL63 spike peptides, taken before COVID-19 vaccination. CDR3 sequence (DNA): TGTGCCAGCAGCCAAAATCGGGAGGCCGCTAATGAAAAACTGTTTTTT. Amino acid sequence: CASSQNREAANEKLFF. Full variable domain (outside the CDR3, taken from reference TRBV7-3 and TRBJ1-4): GAGVSQTPSNKVTEKGKYVELRCDPISGHTALYWYRQSLGQGPEFLIYFQGTGAADDSGLPNDRFFAVRPEGSVSTLKIQRTERGDSAVYLCASSQNREAANEKLFFGSGTQLSVL.